These 7 T cell receptor beta chains originate from one sample sequenced in a study of cytomegalovirus exposure and HLA in healthy donors (dated by TCRdb to 2015 to 2018). Library preparation was by the immunoSEQ multiplex PCR assay. The immuneACCESS repertoire file appears here via TCRdb, limited to in-frame rearrangements. These files lack a portion of the clones; in checked studies, under half of the deficit traces to unresolved V genes, and the cause of the others is not known. The sample yields 150,000 to 200,000 clones; 85% to 90% were counted once. The ten largest clones add up to 1.4% of the sample. The material sequenced was PBMCs. The origin of the receptors is a woman aged 25-40 years in good health and CMV-seronegative.

The chain couples TRBV19 to TRBJ1-6, with D hard to call. CDR1 LNHDA and CDR2 SQIVND come from the germline V gene (reference sequence). There are 15 residues in the CDR3. Between the trimmed V and J ends, which lost 1 base and 6 bases, there was a span of 10 bases. The CDR3 here is CASSIVSGTNSPLHF. DNA of the CDR3: TGTGCCAGTAGTATAGTGTCTGGCACTAATTCACCCCTCCACTTT.

This sequence joins TRBV4-3 and TRBJ2-7; 7 bases align to TRBD1. Germline assignment: CDR1 LGHNA and CDR2 YSLEER. The CDR3 loop spans 16 amino acids. V gave up 0 bases and J gave up 0 bases; unmatched junction bases: 5. CDR3 sequence reads: CASSQDLGDSSYEQYF. CDR3 in DNA: TGCGCCAGCAGCCAAGATCTAGGGGACAGCTCCTACGAGCAGTACTTC.

The chain has TRBV25-1 and TRBJ2-2, with TRBD1 matching over 10 bases. Germline CDR1 reads MGHDK; CDR2 reads SYGVNS. V lost 4 bases, J lost 7 bases, and 6 bases stayed unmatched. There are 15 residues in the CDR3. The CDR3 DNA sequence: TGTGCCAGCAGTGGGACAGGGGGGGGCGGCGGGGAGCTGTTTTTT. Protein: CASSGTGGGGGELFF.

This clone was recorded once. This chain uses TRBV7-7 with TRBJ2-2, with TRBD2 matching over 16 bases. Germline V gene lookup returns CDR1 SSHAT and CDR2 FNYEAQ (reference sequence). V gave up 3 bases and J gave up 4 bases; unmatched junction bases: 14. The CDR3 length is 21 residues. For the CDR3, the DNA is TGTGCCAGCAGCTTTGCGACAACGGGACTAGCGGGGGGGCGTGGCACCGGGGAGCTGTTTTTT. Protein sequence: CASSFATTGLAGGRGTGELFF.

The chain has TRBV27 and TRBJ1-2; D perhaps matches TRBD1 (6 bases). The germline V and J ends were trimmed by 8 bases and 4 bases, with 17 bases remaining between them. Germline loops: CDR1 MNHEY, CDR2 SMNVEV (reference sequence). The CDR3 length is 14 residues. CDR3 region: CASGRVRDIYGYTF. CDR3 nucleotides: TGTGCCAGCGGGCGAGTTAGGGACATCTATGGCTACACCTTC.

This clone appeared a few times. The gene calls are TRBV6-1 and TRBJ1-6; 9 bases line up with TRBD1. The CDR3 extends over 15 amino acids. Germline V CDR1 and CDR2: MNHNS, SASEGT. Trimming at V came to 4 bases and at J to 8 bases, leaving 6 bases not matched to a gene. CDR3: CASSALGQGHSPLHF. CDR3 nucleotides: TGTGCCAGCAGTGCCCTGGGACAGGGACATTCACCCCTCCACTTT.

In DNA form, the CDR3 reads TGCGCCAGCAGCCAAGATACAGGCTGGAATCAGCCCCAGCATTTT. Translating it yields CASSQDTGWNQPQHF. The V and J genes are TRBV4-3 and TRBJ1-5; the D gene is possibly TRBD1 (5 bases). From germline, CDR1 is LGHNA and CDR2 YSLEER. The CDR3 loop spans 15 amino acids. Trimming removed 0 bases at V and 4 bases at J, with 10 bases between.